The 4 T cell receptor beta chains below all came from one sample that was sequenced in a study of blood T cell repertoires in COVID-19. Clones were sequenced by immunoSEQ multiplex PCR, and TCRdb holds only the in-frame ones, with some missing. Counted here are some 490,000 clones, around nine tenths occurring once; the ten biggest clones make up approximately 8%. The sequenced material came from PBMCs or T cells enriched from blood (not recorded which). The source of these receptors is a woman aged 55-70 years who had recovered from COVID-19.

The V gene is TRBV18, the J gene TRBJ2-1; 9 bases fit TRBD1. The CDR3 length is 16 residues. CDR1 KGHSH and CDR2 LQKENI come from the germline V gene. V lost 6 bases to trimming and J lost 4 bases; unmatched junction nucleotides: 10. CDR3 nucleotide sequence: TGTGCCAGCTCTCCCCCCGGGACAGGGCAATACAATGAGCAGTTCTTC. It is translated as CASSPPGTGQYNEQFF.

A single count supports this clone. The chain couples TRBV11-2 to TRBJ1-1, with TRBD1 matching 7 bases. The length of the CDR3 is 15 residues. After removal of 1 base from V and 1 base from J, the junction contained 3 bases not matched to a gene. The germline V gene encodes CDR1 SGHAT and CDR2 FQNNGV. As DNA, the CDR3 is TGTGCCAGCAGCTTAGGCCGGACAGGGAACACTGAAGCTTTCTTT. Translated: CASSLGRTGNTEAFF.

This chain uses TRBV4-1 with TRBJ2-3; 7 nucleotides line up with TRBD1. Per germline, CDR1 MGHRA and CDR2 YSYEKL. V gave up 2 bases and J gave up 5 bases; unmatched junction bases: 10. This CDR3 comprises 16 residues. In nucleotides, the CDR3 is TGCGCCAGCAGCCAATTCCTAGGGGGCAGGGGAGATACGCAGTATTTT. It translates to CASSQFLGGRGDTQYF.

This sequence joins TRBV6-5 and TRBJ1-3, with 9 bases aligning to TRBD1. The CDR3 spans 16 residues. After removal of 0 bases from V and 4 bases from J, the junction contained 4 bases not matched to a gene. Germline V gene lookup returns CDR1 MNHEY and CDR2 SVGAGI. CDR3 residues: CASSYSGQGVGNTIYF. The CDR3 coding sequence is TGTGCCAGCAGTTACTCGGGACAGGGTGTAGGAAACACCATATATTTT.